The rows below give T cell receptor beta chains drawn from one sample of a study of T-cell reconstitution after alpha-beta-depleted transplantation in children. Each CDR3 protein gets one entry after TCRdb re-called the PCR reads with MiXCR. The profile covers fewer than 750,000 distinct CDR3 sequences, with 23% appearing a single time and roughly an eighth taken by the ten largest. The input for sequencing was PBMCs, mostly from graft donor cells, taken 360 days after TCRalphabeta/CD19-depleted stem cell transplant. The origin of the receptors is a boy younger than two who had a stem cell transplant for acute myeloid leukemia, so the T cells may come from the graft donor. The CDR3 runs from the conserved cysteine through the conserved F or W. D genes are given only for firm matches. Only some rows state a clone size, as once, few, many or a class for expanded clones.

TRBV6-5	TRBJ1-3	many	.	TGTGCCAGCGCTTCGACATCGAACACCATATATTTT	CASASTSNTIYF
TRBV20-1	TRBJ1-6	few	.	TGCAGTGCTAGGGCGGAAAGGGCCTATAATTCACCCCTCCACTTT	CSARAERAYNSPLHF
TRBV6-5	TRBJ2-2	many	.	TGTGCCAGCAGTTTAATCGGACCGTCGAACACCGGGGAGCTGTTTTTT	CASSLIGPSNTGELFF
TRBV28	TRBJ1-1	.	TRBD1	TGTGCCAGCAGGTCCCCAGGGGGTAAAGCTTTCTTT	CASRSPGGKAFF
TRBV12-3/TRBV12-4	TRBJ2-2	.	.	TGTGCCAGCAGTCTCAGAAGTACCGGGGAGCTGTTTTTT	CASSLRSTGELFF
TRBV6-2/TRBV6-3	TRBJ2-1	.	TRBD2	TGTGCCAGCTGTAGCGGGGGGGCGAGTGAGCAGTTCTTC	CASCSGGASEQFF
TRBV9	TRBJ2-1	.	.	TGTGCCAGCAGCGTAGTCGCCGGGTGGAATGAGCAGTTCTTC	CASSVVAGWNEQFF
TRBV12-3/TRBV12-4	TRBJ2-2	many	TRBD2	TGTGCCAGCAGTAGAGCGGGGGTAAACACCGGGGAGCTGTTTTTT	CASSRAGVNTGELFF
TRBV4-1	TRBJ2-2	.	TRBD1	TGCGCCAGCAGCCAAGATCCTCTATGGGCAGGGGGCGTTAACACCGGGGAGCTGTTTTTT	CASSQDPLWAGGVNTGELFF
TRBV20-1	TRBJ2-6	many	.	TGCAGTGCCCAGTGGGCTCCTGGGGCCAACGTCCTGACTTTC	CSAQWAPGANVLTF
TRBV7-2	TRBJ2-2	few	TRBD1	TGTGCCAGCAGCCGGACAGGGCGCTCGAACACCGGGGAGCTGTTTTTT	CASSRTGRSNTGELFF
TRBV6-1	TRBJ1-5	.	.	TGTGCCAGCAGCGCCGCTAGCAATCAGCCCCAGCATTTT	CASSAASNQPQHF
TRBV7-8	TRBJ1-4	.	.	TGTGCCAGCAGCCCGCAGGGTTTGTCTAATGAAAAACTGTTTTTT	CASSPQGLSNEKLFF
TRBV21-1	TRBJ2-7	few	.	TGTGCCAGCAGCAAAGAAGGGACGGTAACCTACGAGCAGTACTTC	CASSKEGTVTYEQYF
TRBV11-2	TRBJ2-1	.	.	TGTGCCAGCAGCTTAGGAATTAGCTCCAGCGATGAGCAGTTCTTC	CASSLGISSSDEQFF
TRBV20-1	TRBJ2-7	few	TRBD2	TGCAGTGCTAGAACCGGCGGGGGTTCCTACGAGCAGTACTTC	CSARTGGGSYEQYF
TRBV29-1	TRBJ2-1	many	.	TGCAGCGTTGTTCTAGTTTCCTACAATGAGCAGTTCTTC	CSVVLVSYNEQFF
TRBV2	TRBJ2-3	.	TRBD1	TGTGCCAGCAGTCGAGACAGGGGAGGAGTCACAGATACGCAGTATTTT	CASSRDRGGVTDTQYF
TRBV5-6	TRBJ1-5	.	.	TGTGCCAGCAGCTTGTTTGGAGGAAGCAATCAGCCCCAGCATTTT	CASSLFGGSNQPQHF
TRBV5-1	TRBJ1-2	.	.	TGCGCCAGCAGCTTGGGGGTCAAAACCTATGGCTACACCTTC	CASSLGVKTYGYTF
TRBV12-3/TRBV12-4	TRBJ2-7	.	TRBD1	TGTGCCAGCAGTCTCCAGGGGGCGAGGGAGCAGTACTTC	CASSLQGAREQYF
TRBV29-1	TRBJ2-3	many	.	TGCAGCGTTGACCGATCTGTTACGCAGTATTTT	CSVDRSVTQYF
TRBV6-5	TRBJ2-7	.	TRBD1	TGTGCCAGCAGTTTTCGCCGGGACAGGGCCTACGAGCAGTACTTC	CASSFRRDRAYEQYF
TRBV7-8	TRBJ2-1	.	.	TGTGCCAGCAGCTTGAAGGGAAGGGAGCAGTTCTTC	CASSLKGREQFF
TRBV28	TRBJ2-4	.	.	TGTGCCAGCAGCCTGTGGACTCCGAATTTAGCCAAAAACATTCAGTACTTC	CASSLWTPNLAKNIQYF
TRBV7-2	TRBJ2-7	.	.	TGTGCCAGCAGCTTAGGAGGGGGGCTTCGGGAGCAGTACTTC	CASSLGGGLREQYF
TRBV15	TRBJ2-2	many	.	TGTGCCACCAGCAGAGATCCGTCAGCCGGGGAGCTGTTTTTT	CATSRDPSAGELFF
TRBV15	TRBJ2-1	many	TRBD1	TGTGCCACCAGCAGAGACGTAGGGACAGGGGGCAATGAGCAGTTCTTC	CATSRDVGTGGNEQFF
TRBV4-3	TRBJ2-7	.	TRBD2	TGCGCCAGCAGCCAAGAATGGACTAGCCACGAGCAGTACTTC	CASSQEWTSHEQYF
TRBV6-2/TRBV6-3	TRBJ2-5	many	.	TGTGCCAGCAGTCCAATCCCCGGGACAAGAAAAGAGACCCAGTACTTC	CASSPIPGTRKETQYF
TRBV5-1	TRBJ2-1	few	.	TGCGCCAGCAGCTTGGCCCGGACTACGGATGAGCAGTTCTTC	CASSLARTTDEQFF
TRBV29-1	TRBJ1-3	.	.	TGCAGCGTTGCAACCTCTGGAAACACCATATATTTT	CSVATSGNTIYF
TRBV29-1	TRBJ1-5	many	.	TGCAGCCTCGGTCAGCCCCAGCATTTT	CSLGQPQHF
TRBV12-3/TRBV12-4	TRBJ2-7	many	TRBD1	TGTGCCAGCAGTTCAAGGCGGACAGGGTTCGAGCAGTACTTC	CASSSRRTGFEQYF
TRBV7-9	TRBJ2-1	.	.	TGTGCCAGCAGCTTAGTAGGGGGGCCTCAGAATGAGCAGTTCTTC	CASSLVGGPQNEQFF
TRBV6-4	TRBJ2-5	few	.	TGTGCCACCCCGACAGGGAGGAGTGAGACCCAGTACTTC	CATPTGRSETQYF
TRBV20-1	TRBJ2-1	few	.	TGCAGTGCTACCTCTAGCTTGAGTGAGCAGTTCTTC	CSATSSLSEQFF
TRBV2	TRBJ1-1	.	.	TGTGCCAGCACTGAGTTGAGGGGCACTGAAGCTTTCTTT	CASTELRGTEAFF
TRBV4-1	TRBJ2-1	.	.	TGCGCCAGCAGCCAAGTACTGGCTGAGCAGTTCTTC	CASSQVLAEQFF
TRBV2	TRBJ1-1	.	TRBD1	TGTGCCAGGACAGGGCAAGCCGTCACTGAAGCTTTCTTT	CARTGQAVTEAFF
TRBV2	TRBJ1-5	few	.	TGTGCCAGCAGTGAAGTCAGGGAGGGCAATCAGCCCCAGCATTTT	CASSEVREGNQPQHF
TRBV20-1	TRBJ2-3	.	TRBD2	TGCAGTGCTAGAGGGCTAGCGGGGGGTTCGGGGTCAGATACGCAGTATTTT	CSARGLAGGSGSDTQYF
TRBV12-3/TRBV12-4	TRBJ1-6	few	.	TGTGCCAGCACCCTAGGAGCAGGGTTCCCCCTCCACTTT	CASTLGAGFPLHF
TRBV24-1	TRBJ2-1	few	TRBD2	TGTGCCACCAGTATAAGCGGGGGACACAATGAGCAGTTCTTC	CATSISGGHNEQFF
TRBV11-2	TRBJ2-5	many	TRBD1	TGTGCCACCTCCCCGACAGGGTCGTTGCAAGAGACCCAGTACTTC	CATSPTGSLQETQYF
TRBV18	TRBJ2-1	many	TRBD2	TGTGCCAGCTCACCGGGGACTAGTAGCCACAATGAGCAGTTCTTC	CASSPGTSSHNEQFF
TRBV27	TRBJ2-3	many	.	TGTGCCAGCAGTTTGAGGCGGAGTGAAGATACGCAGTATTTT	CASSLRRSEDTQYF
TRBV20-1	TRBJ1-6	few	.	TGCAGTGCTAGAGGGGAGAATAATTCACCCCTCCACTTT	CSARGENNSPLHF
TRBV10-3	TRBJ2-5	few	.	TGTGCCATCAGTGGGCCCAGCCAAGAGACCCAGTACTTC	CAISGPSQETQYF
TRBV5-1	TRBJ2-2	.	TRBD2	TGCGCCAGCAGCGGGGAGGGGCGCGGAACCGGGGAGCTGTTTTTT	CASSGEGRGTGELFF
TRBV4-1	TRBJ2-6	many	.	TGCGCCAGCAGCCAAGAAAAGGCCAGGGTAAGGTCTGGGGCCAACGTCCTGACTTTC	CASSQEKARVRSGANVLTF
TRBV12-3/TRBV12-4	TRBJ1-2	.	.	TGTGCCAGCAGTTTGGTGTTCTATGGCTACACCTTC	CASSLVFYGYTF
TRBV6-2/TRBV6-3	TRBJ2-5	few	TRBD1	TGTGCCAGCAGTTACTCCCTCCGACCCGTTACAGGGGGCTACATGGAGACCCAGTACTTC	CASSYSLRPVTGGYMETQYF
TRBV12-5	TRBJ2-1	many	TRBD1	TGTGCTAGTGGTCAGCTGACAGGGAAGGGTGGCAATGAGCAGTTCTTC	CASGQLTGKGGNEQFF
TRBV7-8	TRBJ2-5	.	.	TGTGCCAGCAGCCTAGAACAAGAGACCCAGTACTTC	CASSLEQETQYF
TRBV12-3/TRBV12-4	TRBJ2-7	many	.	TGTGCCAGCAGTCATCGGGGGAGGGGGAACGAGCAGTACTTC	CASSHRGRGNEQYF
TRBV12-3/TRBV12-4	TRBJ1-5	.	.	TGTGCCAGCAGTTTCGACAGTAGCAATCAGCCCCAGCATTTT	CASSFDSSNQPQHF
TRBV20-1	TRBJ1-1	many	.	TGCAGTGCTAGACAGGGGAACACTGAAGCTTTCTTT	CSARQGNTEAFF
TRBV20-1	TRBJ1-5	many	.	TGCAGTGCTAGAGACAGGGCTGGCAATCAGCCCCAGCATTTT	CSARDRAGNQPQHF
TRBV12-3/TRBV12-4	TRBJ1-5	few	.	TGTGCCAGCAGTTTCCAGGGGAGGGGGCAGCCCCAGCATTTT	CASSFQGRGQPQHF